These T cell receptor beta chains were read from a single sample in a study of T cell repertoires in cytomegalovirus infection. MiXCR was run by TCRdb on the reads, yielding one entry per CDR3 protein. The profile shows hundreds of thousands of distinct CDR3 sequences, approximately 11% of them singletons. Sequenced input: PBMCs. These receptors originate from a human donor in good health (CMV status not recorded). Some clones in this sample may be carry-over from other donors' samples. CDR3s include the opening cysteine and the closing phenylalanine or tryptophan. The D gene is left open where the match is weak. Rows may omit the clone size; those that give it use once, few, many or a size class.

d_gene,v_gene,abundance,j_gene,CDR3nt,CDR3aa
.,TRBV20-1,many,TRBJ1-3,TGCAGTGCTAGACCGTTGGCTTCTGGAAACACCATATATTTT,CSARPLASGNTIYF
.,TRBV12-3/TRBV12-4,many,TRBJ2-1,TGTGCCAGCAGTTTGGGATCCGAGCAGTTCTTC,CASSLGSEQFF
.,TRBV12-3/TRBV12-4,.,TRBJ2-7,TGTGCCAGCAGTTTATCCGGGACGATCTACGAGCAGTACTTC,CASSLSGTIYEQYF
.,TRBV2,many,TRBJ2-6,TGTGCCAGCAGCAACCCTTTTGAGGCCAACGTCCTGACTTTC,CASSNPFEANVLTF
TRBD2,TRBV7-3,.,TRBJ2-1,TGTGCCAGCAGCTTAACGAGCGGGGTTCAAGGCAATGAGCAGTTCTTC,CASSLTSGVQGNEQFF
TRBD1,TRBV5-5,many,TRBJ1-5,TGTGCCAGCAGCCGGACAGGGGGGGGCAATCAGCCCCAGCATTTT,CASSRTGGGNQPQHF
.,TRBV7-9,many,TRBJ1-1,TGTGCCAGCAGCCCAAGGGAGGACATCATGAACACTGAAGCTTTCTTT,CASSPREDIMNTEAFF
.,TRBV12-3/TRBV12-4,many,TRBJ2-3,TGTGCCAGCAGCTCCCTCTTCACAGATACGCAGTATTTT,CASSSLFTDTQYF
TRBD1,TRBV5-1,many,TRBJ1-1,TGCGCCAGCAGCCCCGGGACAGGGGGAAGTGAAGCTTTCTTT,CASSPGTGGSEAFF
.,TRBV24-1,few,TRBJ1-4,TGTGCCACCAGTGCCCTAGGGAATGAAAAACTGTTTTTT,CATSALGNEKLFF
.,TRBV11-3,many,TRBJ2-2,TGTGCCAGCAGCTGGGGGAAAGTTAGGACCGGGGAGCTGTTTTTT,CASSWGKVRTGELFF
.,TRBV20-1,many,TRBJ2-1,TGCAGTGCAACGTTGGGGGCGTACAATGAGCAGTTCTTC,CSATLGAYNEQFF
.,TRBV6-5,.,TRBJ2-1,TGTGCCAGCAGTACCTCGCGGGAAGTTGAGCAGTTCTTC,CASSTSREVEQFF
.,TRBV10-1,few,TRBJ2-5,TGCGCCAGCAGTTCGGAACAAGAGACCCAGTACTTC,CASSSEQETQYF
.,TRBV11-2,.,TRBJ1-3,TGTGCCAGCAGCCCGATCAAGGGCTCTGGAAACACCATATATTTT,CASSPIKGSGNTIYF
TRBD1,TRBV10-3,.,TRBJ2-2,TGTGCCATCTCGGGGACAGGGGCCCAACCCAACACCGGGGAGCTGTTTTTT,CAISGTGAQPNTGELFF
.,TRBV20-1,.,TRBJ2-7,TGCAGTGCTGCCGCCCGGAGGGCCTCTACCCTCGAGCAGTACTTC,CSAAARRASTLEQYF
.,TRBV2,.,TRBJ2-7,TGTGCCAGCAGTGAAGACTTACTCCCCTACGAGCAGTACTTC,CASSEDLLPYEQYF
.,TRBV6-1,many,TRBJ2-7,TGTGCCAGCAGTGAGGCCACCAGGACGATCAAACACTACGAGCAGTACTTC,CASSEATRTIKHYEQYF
.,TRBV12-3/TRBV12-4,many,TRBJ2-7,TGTGCCAGCAGTTCGAGTGCCTTATCCGAGCAGTACTTC,CASSSSALSEQYF
TRBD2,TRBV28,many,TRBJ2-6,TGTGCCAGCACTCTTGGCAGGGAGGGTGGGGCCAACGTCCTGACTTTC,CASTLGREGGANVLTF
TRBD2,TRBV28,many,TRBJ2-1,TGTGCCAGCAGTTTAGGGGCGGGAGGCCCAGCTGAGCAGTTCTTC,CASSLGAGGPAEQFF